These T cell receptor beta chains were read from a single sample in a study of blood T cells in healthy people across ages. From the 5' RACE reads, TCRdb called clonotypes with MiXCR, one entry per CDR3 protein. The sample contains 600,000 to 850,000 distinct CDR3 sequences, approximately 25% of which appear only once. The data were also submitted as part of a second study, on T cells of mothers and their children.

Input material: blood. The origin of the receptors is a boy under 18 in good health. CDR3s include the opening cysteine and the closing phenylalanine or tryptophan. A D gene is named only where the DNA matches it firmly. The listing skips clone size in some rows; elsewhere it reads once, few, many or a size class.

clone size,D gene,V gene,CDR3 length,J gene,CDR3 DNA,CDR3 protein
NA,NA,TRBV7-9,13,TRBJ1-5,TGTGCCAGCCTTGGACAGTCCAATCAGCCCCAGCATTTT,CASLGQSNQPQHF
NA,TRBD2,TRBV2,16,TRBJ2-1,TGTGCCAGCAGTGAATCCCTAGCGGGAGGGCCCTATGAGCAGTTCTTC,CASSESLAGGPYEQFF
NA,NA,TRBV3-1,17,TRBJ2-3,TGTGCCAGCAGCCAATCCAGCTGGGCTCTCGACACAGATACGCAGTATTTT,CASSQSSWALDTDTQYF
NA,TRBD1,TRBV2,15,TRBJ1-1,TGTGCCAGCAGTGAAATTACAGGGGGAAGCACTGAAGCTTTCTTT,CASSEITGGSTEAFF
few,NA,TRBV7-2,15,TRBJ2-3,TGTGCCAGCAGCGCCGTCCGGGGGATCTCAGATACGCAGTATTTT,CASSAVRGISDTQYF
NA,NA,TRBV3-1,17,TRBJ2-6,TGTGCCAGCAGCCAAGAAGTAATAGTTGCTGGGGCCAACGTCCTGACTTTC,CASSQEVIVAGANVLTF
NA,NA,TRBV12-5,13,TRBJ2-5,TGTGCTACCCGAGCGAGAAACCAAGAGACCCAGTACTTC,CATRARNQETQYF
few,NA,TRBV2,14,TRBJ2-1,TGTGCCAGCAGTGATCGGAAGTCCTACAATGAGCAGTTCTTC,CASSDRKSYNEQFF
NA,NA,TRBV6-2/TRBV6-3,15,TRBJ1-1,TGTGCCAGCAGTCCCCCTGGGAGGGCGGACACTGAAGCTTTCTTT,CASSPPGRADTEAFF
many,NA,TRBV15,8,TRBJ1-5,TGTAGCAATCAGCCCCAGCATTTT,CSNQPQHF
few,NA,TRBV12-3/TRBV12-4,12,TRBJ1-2,TGTGCCAGCAGTTTGGTCAGGGATGGCTACACCTTC,CASSLVRDGYTF
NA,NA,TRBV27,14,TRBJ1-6,TGTGCCAGCAGACCCGGGACGGAGGGCTCACCCCTCCACTTT,CASRPGTEGSPLHF
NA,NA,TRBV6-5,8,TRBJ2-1,TGTGCCAGGAATGAGCAGTTCTTC,CARNEQFF
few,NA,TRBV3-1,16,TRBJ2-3,TGTGCCAGCAGCCAAGCGAGGCCGCTGGACACAGATACGCAGTATTTT,CASSQARPLDTDTQYF
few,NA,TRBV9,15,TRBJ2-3,TGTGCCAGCAGCGTAGATTCCTCTAGCACAGATACGCAGTATTTT,CASSVDSSSTDTQYF
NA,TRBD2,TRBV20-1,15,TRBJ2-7,TGCAGTGCTAGAGTACTAGCGGGGAACTCCTACGAGCAGTACTTC,CSARVLAGNSYEQYF
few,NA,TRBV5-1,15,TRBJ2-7,TGCGCCAGCAGCTTCTCAGGGACGGATACCTACGAGCAGTACTTC,CASSFSGTDTYEQYF
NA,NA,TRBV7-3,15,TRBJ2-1,TGTGCCAGCATCCCTAGGCTCCTCTCCTACAATGAGCAGTTCTTC,CASIPRLLSYNEQFF
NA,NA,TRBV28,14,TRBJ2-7,TGTGCCAGCAGACACGGGACCGGAATTTACGAGCAGTACTTC,CASRHGTGIYEQYF
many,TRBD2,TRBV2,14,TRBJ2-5,TGTGCCAGCAGTTGGACTAGCGGGGGAGAGACCCAGTACTTC,CASSWTSGGETQYF
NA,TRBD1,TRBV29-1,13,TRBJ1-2,TGCAGCGCCCGGACAGGGGGAAGGGATGGCTACACCTTC,CSARTGGRDGYTF
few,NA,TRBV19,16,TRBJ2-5,TGTGCCAGTACTCCCAGAGCCCCGGCGAGACAAGAGACCCAGTACTTC,CASTPRAPARQETQYF
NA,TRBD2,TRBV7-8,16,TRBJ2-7,TGTGCCAGCAGCTTATCTCGGGACTATTTGACCTACGAGCAGTACTTC,CASSLSRDYLTYEQYF
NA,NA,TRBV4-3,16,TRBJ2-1,TGCGCCAGCAGCCAAGACACAGGGAGCTCCTACAATGAGCAGTTCTTC,CASSQDTGSSYNEQFF
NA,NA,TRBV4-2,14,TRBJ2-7,TGTGCCAGCAGCCAAGTAGACCGCTCGGGAGAGCAGTACTTC,CASSQVDRSGEQYF
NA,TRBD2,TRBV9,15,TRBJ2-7,TGTGCCAGCAGCGTAGCCGAGCGGGAGGGCTACGAGCAGTACTTC,CASSVAEREGYEQYF
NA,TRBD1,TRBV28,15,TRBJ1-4,TGTGCCAGCAGTCCGGGGACAGGGGAAGGCGAAAAACTGTTTTTT,CASSPGTGEGEKLFF
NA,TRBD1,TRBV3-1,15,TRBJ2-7,TGTGCCAGCAGCCACCCCGGACAGGGGGCCTACGAGCAGTACTTC,CASSHPGQGAYEQYF
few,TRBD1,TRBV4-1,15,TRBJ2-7,TGCGCCAGCAGCCAAGTTGGGACAGGACTCTACGAGCAGTACTTC,CASSQVGTGLYEQYF
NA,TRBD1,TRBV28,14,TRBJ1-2,TGTGCCACCCGTAGACAGGGGGCTAACTATGGCTACACCTTC,CATRRQGANYGYTF
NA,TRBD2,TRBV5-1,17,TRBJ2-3,TGCGCCAGCAGCACGAGACTAGCGGGAGGGCCGACAGATACGCAGTATTTT,CASSTRLAGGPTDTQYF
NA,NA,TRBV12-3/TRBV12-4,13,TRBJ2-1,TGTGCCAGCACCTCCTCGAGCCCCAATGAGCAGTTCTTC,CASTSSSPNEQFF
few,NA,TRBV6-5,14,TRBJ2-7,TGTGCCAGTTCAGGGTTCGGCGGCTCCTACGAGCAGTACTTC,CASSGFGGSYEQYF
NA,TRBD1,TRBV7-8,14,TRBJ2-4,TGTGCCAGCAGCATGACAGGGGTCAAAAACATTCAGTACTTC,CASSMTGVKNIQYF
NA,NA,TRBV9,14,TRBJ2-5,TGTGCCAGCAACGAAGGGGTACGCCAAGAGACCCAGTACTTC,CASNEGVRQETQYF
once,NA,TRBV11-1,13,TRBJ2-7,TGTGCCAGCAGCCCCCGGCCCTTGTACGAGCAGTACTTC,CASSPRPLYEQYF
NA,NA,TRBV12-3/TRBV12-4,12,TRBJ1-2,TGTGCCATCCCAACGGCGCGATCAGGCTACACCTTC,CAIPTARSGYTF
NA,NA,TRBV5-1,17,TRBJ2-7,TGCGCCAGCAGCTCCATGATATACAGTCCCAGCTCCTACGAGCAGTACTTC,CASSSMIYSPSSYEQYF
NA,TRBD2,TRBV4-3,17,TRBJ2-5,TGCGCCAGCAGCCAGTATCTAGCGGGGGGACTACAAGAGGCCCAGTACTTC,CASSQYLAGGLQEAQYF
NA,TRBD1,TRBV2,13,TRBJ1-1,TGTGCCAGCAGTGAACAGGGGGGGACTGAAGCTTTCTTT,CASSEQGGTEAFF
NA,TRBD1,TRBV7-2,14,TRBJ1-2,TGTGCCAGCAGCGGGTGGGCAGGGGGCCTTCCTGACACCTTC,CASSGWAGGLPDTF
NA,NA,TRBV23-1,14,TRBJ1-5,TGCGCCAGCGAGGAGAGGGCGGGACCGTGGCCCCAGCATTTT,CASEERAGPWPQHF
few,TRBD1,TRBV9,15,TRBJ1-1,TGTGCCAGCGGCCCCCCGGACAGGGTAATCACTGAAGCTTTCTTT,CASGPPDRVITEAFF
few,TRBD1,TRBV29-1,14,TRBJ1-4,TGCAGCGTCGCACTACAGGGGGCGGGTGAAAAACTGTTTTTT,CSVALQGAGEKLFF